The 21 T cell receptor beta chains reported below all come from one sample, sequenced in a study of blood T cell repertoires in COVID-19. The assay was immunoSEQ multiplex PCR, and TCRdb's table has in-frame clones only and misses some. The table lists about 160,000 clones, around 80% of them singletons. The sample consisted of peripheral blood. The receptors were gathered from a woman older than 75 with acute or convalescent COVID-19.

Here the CDR3 DNA reads TGTGCCAGCAGCCAGCGACAGCAACCTGAAGAGACCCAGTACTTC. This sequence encodes CASSQRQQPEETQYF. The V gene is TRBV4-2, the J gene TRBJ2-5; D may be TRBD1 (5 bases). The V and J ends lost 3 bases and 3 bases respectively, with 14 bases between them. Germline V gene data show CDR1 as LGHNA and CDR2 as YNFKEQ. This CDR3 is 15 amino acids long.

This clone was seen once. The chain carries TRBV5-6 and TRBJ1-2, with 7 positions matching TRBD1. In germline, CDR1 is SGHDT, CDR2 YYEEEE. This CDR3 spans 16 amino acids. V was pared by 0 bases and J by 0 bases, with 5 bases of the junction left unmatched. CDR3 loop: CASSLVTGASNYGYTF. In DNA, the CDR3 is TGTGCCAGCAGCTTGGTTACAGGGGCCTCTAACTATGGCTACACCTTC. The full variable domain, its missing parts supplied by reference TRBV5-6 and TRBJ1-2, is DAGVTQSPTHLIKTRGQQVTLRCSPKSGHDTVSWYQQALGQGPQFIFQYYEEEERQRGNFPDRFSGHQFPNYSSELNVNALLLGDSALYLCASSLVTGASNYGYTFGSGTRLTVV.

The CDR3 region is CSVQVAEQFF. The CDR3, as DNA: TGCAGCGTTCAGGTTGCCGAGCAGTTCTTC. The chain links TRBV29-1 to TRBJ2-1; no clear D gene. Per the germline V gene, CDR1 is SQVTM and CDR2 is ANQGSEA. V was clipped by 5 bases and J by 10 bases, with 9 bases between them. There are 10 residues in the CDR3.

The chain is built from TRBV28 and TRBJ1-5; 12 bases agree with TRBD1. Germline CDR1 reads MDHEN; CDR2 reads SYDVKM. The junction had 2 bases not matched to a gene; V was cut back by 4 bases and J by 4 bases. This CDR3 is built from 15 residues. The CDR3 spells CASSWDRGRNQPQHF. CDR3 nucleotide sequence: TGTGCCAGCAGTTGGGACAGGGGGCGAAATCAGCCCCAGCATTTT.

V is TRBV28 and J is TRBJ2-5; D unclear. The CDR3 length is 13 residues. Germline CDR1 is MDHEN and CDR2 is SYDVKM. The V gene lost 5 bases and the J gene lost 3 bases, with 10 bases spanning the gap. The CDR3 reads CASSLSSEETQYF. The CDR3 DNA reads TGTGCCAGCAGTCTTAGCAGCGAAGAGACCCAGTACTTC.

This clone was detected a few times. The rearrangement joins TRBV5-6 to TRBJ1-6, with 8 bases aligning to TRBD1. This CDR3 spans 15 amino acids. Germline CDR1 reads SGHDT; CDR2 reads YYEEEE. With 0 bases clipped from V and 6 bases from J, the junction kept 2 bases outside the gene matches. The CDR3 nucleotides are TGTGCCAGCAGCTTGGCAGGGACAGGTAATTCACCCCTCCACTTT. Protein: CASSLAGTGNSPLHF.

The CDR3: CASSGKTGGVGEKLFF. The CDR3 DNA follows: TGTGCCAGCAGCGGCAAGACAGGGGGCGTCGGTGAAAAACTGTTTTTT. This chain uses TRBV9 with TRBJ1-4; TRBD1 matches at 10 bases. V lost 3 bases to trimming and J lost 7 bases; unmatched junction nucleotides: 9. Germline CDR1 and CDR2: SGDLS and YYNGEE. The CDR3 has 16 amino acids.

The table lists this clone with a count of one. J is TRBJ2-5 and V is TRBV15, with D possibly being TRBD2 (7 bases). Per germline, CDR1 LNHNV and CDR2 YYDKDF (reference sequence). The ends were cut back, 3 bases at V and 1 base at J, with 15 bases in the middle. The CDR3 covers 16 residues. The CDR3 loop reads CATSRPGGGSQETQYF. Written as DNA, the CDR3 is TGTGCCACCAGCAGGCCCGGCGGGGGCTCCCAAGAGACCCAGTACTTC.

This chain connects TRBV29-1 to TRBJ1-1, with 7 bases lining up with TRBD1. The CDR3 covers 15 residues. The junction had 14 bases not matched to a gene; V was cut back by 4 bases and J by 6 bases. Germline V gene lookup returns CDR1 SQVTM and CDR2 ANQGSEA. DNA of the CDR3: TGCAGCGTTGTGGTTGAAGTTGGGCAGGGGGCTGAAGCTTTCTTT. It specifies CSVVVEVGQGAEAFF. The whole variable domain, remainder taken from reference TRBV29-1 and TRBJ1-1, is SAVISQKPSRDICQRGTSLTIQCQVDSQVTMMFWYRQQPGQSLTLIATANQGSEATYESGFVIDKFPISRPNLTFSTLTVSNMSPEDSSIYLCSVVVEVGQGAEAFFGQGTRLTVV.

The sample holds a few counts of this clone. The chain is built from TRBV28 and TRBJ2-7; TRBD2 aligns across 7 bases. This CDR3 is built from 13 residues. Looked up from germline, CDR1 is MDHEN and CDR2 is SYDVKM. V lost 7 bases to trimming and J lost 3 bases; unmatched junction nucleotides: 6. For the CDR3, the DNA is TGTGCCAGCACTACGGGAGGAAGCTACGAGCAGTACTTC. This translates into CASTTGGSYEQYF.

The chain couples TRBV12-3 or TRBV12-4 to TRBJ2-7, with 8 bases lining up with TRBD2. This CDR3 comprises 13 residues. V dropped 5 bases and J dropped 7; count of bases not matched to a gene: 7. As DNA, the CDR3 is TGTGCCAGCAGTGGCTTGGGCGGGGGGGAGCAGTACTTC. This sequence encodes CASSGLGGGEQYF.

This CDR3 is CASSLQGTVDGYTF. The CDR3, as DNA: TGCGCCAGCAGCTTGCAAGGGACAGTAGATGGCTACACCTTC. The gene calls are TRBV5-1 and TRBJ1-2, with 7 bases aligning to TRBD1. The V gene end was trimmed by 1 base and the J gene end by 6 bases; junction bases not matched to a gene: 6. CDR3 size: 14 residues. Germline loops: CDR1 SGHRS, CDR2 YFSETQ.

The count of this clone is one. This chain joins TRBV9 and TRBJ1-4, with 11 bases aligning to TRBD1. Per germline, CDR1 SGDLS and CDR2 YYNGEE. The V segment lost 3 bases and the J segment 4 bases; nucleotides outside the gene matches: 11. The CDR3 spans 18 residues. DNA for the CDR3: TGTGCCAGCAGCGCCACCTCACGTGGGACAGGGGGTAATGAAAAACTGTTTTTT. It encodes CASSATSRGTGGNEKLFF.

J is TRBJ2-1 and V is TRBV5-8; 11 bases line up with TRBD2. CDR1 and CDR2 (germline): SGHTS, YDEGEE. The CDR3 consists of 19 residues. Trimming took 4 bases from V and 0 from J; bases not matched to a gene: 12. CDR3 residues: CASSQRGLAVPSSYNEQFF. The CDR3 DNA follows: TGTGCCAGCAGCCAAAGGGGACTAGCGGTCCCAAGCTCCTACAATGAGCAGTTCTTC.

This chain uses TRBV14 with TRBJ1-2; no firm D call. The CDR3 has 13 residues. V was shortened by 2 bases and J by 8 bases, with 12 bases between the two germline ends. Germline CDR1 and CDR2: SGHDN and FVKESK. CDR3 amino acids: CASSQIRGLGYTF. The DNA of the CDR3 is TGTGCCAGCAGCCAAATACGCGGGCTCGGCTACACCTTC.

The genes are TRBV20-1 and TRBJ2-7, with 8 positions matching TRBD1. Trimming at V came to 3 bases and at J to 0 bases, leaving 7 bases not matched to a gene. In germline, CDR1 is DFQATT, CDR2 SNEGSKA (reference sequence). The CDR3 covers 15 residues. The CDR3 region has the DNA TGCAGTGCTAGTAGGGCAGGGGGCCGCTCCTACGAGCAGTACTTC. Its translation: CSASRAGGRSYEQYF.

The chain couples TRBV2 to TRBJ2-3, with a possible D match to TRBD2 (5 bases). Germline loops: CDR1 SNHLY, CDR2 FYNNEI. CDR3 length equals 13 residues. V dropped 5 bases and J dropped 3 bases, with 9 bases sitting between them. The chain's CDR3 is CASSPRLTDTQYF. DNA for the CDR3: TGTGCCAGCAGTCCCAGACTAACAGATACGCAGTATTTT.

V and J are TRBV5-4 and TRBJ1-1; TRBD1 is a possible D gene (6 bases). V was clipped by 5 bases and J by 4 bases, with 15 bases between them. CDR1 and CDR2 (germline): SGHNT, YYREEE (reference sequence). The CDR3 sequence is 14 residues long. DNA for the CDR3: TGTGCCAGCAGTGGGGGGGGCTCGGGCACTGAAGCTTTCTTT. This gives the protein CASSGGGSGTEAFF.

The chain combines TRBV12-3 or TRBV12-4 with TRBJ2-4; possible D gene TRBD2, 5 bases. With 7 bases removed from V and 7 bases from J, the gap between germline ends came to 8 bases. This CDR3 spans 11 amino acids. CDR3 sequence: CASTEGNIQYF. As DNA, the CDR3 is TGTGCCAGCACCGAGGGTAACATTCAGTACTTC.

Here the CDR3 reads CASSLALGTGNTEAFF. In DNA, the CDR3 is TGTGCCAGCAGCTTGGCCCTCGGGACAGGGAACACTGAAGCTTTCTTT. The gene calls are TRBV5-4 and TRBJ1-1, with TRBD1 matching 8 bases. CDR1 is SGHNT, CDR2 YYREEE, per germline (reference sequence). Losses at the gene ends were 0 bases for V and 1 base for J; bases not matched to a gene: 5. The CDR3 runs 16 residues.

This clone was seen only a few times. The chain joins TRBV13 to TRBJ2-7; 13 bases are a match to TRBD2. The V gene's germline CDR1 is PRHDT and CDR2 FYEKMQ (reference sequence). Trimming at V came to 4 bases and at J to 2 bases, leaving 2 bases not matched to a gene. This CDR3 has 15 residues. CDR3 loop: CASSYGTSGAYEQYF. CDR3 DNA: TGTGCCAGCAGCTATGGGACTAGCGGGGCCTACGAGCAGTACTTC.